A single sample is the source of the 27 T cell receptor beta chains below, sequenced in a study of blood T cell repertoires in COVID-19. The method was immunoSEQ multiplex PCR; TCRdb's version includes in-frame clones alone and lacks a portion of them. Of some 55,000 clones listed, more than 85% are singletons. Sequences were obtained from peripheral blood. The source is a human donor in a cohort sampled during active COVID-19.

This sequence joins TRBV3-1 (or the pseudogene TRBV3-2) and TRBJ2-2; 8 bases are shared with TRBD2. J lost 3 bases, V lost 6 bases, and 6 bases had no gene match. Germline V gives CDR1 LGHDT, CDR2 YNNKEL (reference sequence). This CDR3 has 15 residues. The chain's CDR3 is CASSGAGVDTGELFF. The CDR3, as DNA: TGTGCCAGCAGTGGAGCGGGAGTCGACACCGGGGAGCTGTTTTTT.

V and J are TRBV9 and TRBJ1-4, with D perhaps TRBD1 (6 bases). This CDR3 is 17 amino acids long. Trimming took 4 bases from V and 4 from J, leaving 20 bases between them. Per germline, CDR1 SGDLS and CDR2 YYNGEE. The DNA of the CDR3 is TGTGCCAGCAGCCCAGAAGGCAGGGAGGGGGGTAATGAAAAACTGTTTTTT. Its protein product is CASSPEGREGGNEKLFF.

This chain connects TRBV6-2 or TRBV6-3 to TRBJ1-1, with 11 bases fitting TRBD1. The CDR3 length is 13 residues. With V trimmed by 3 bases and J by 11 bases, 5 bases remained unmatched. The germline CDR1 and CDR2 sequences are MNHEY and SVGEGT. Here the CDR3 DNA reads TGTGCCAGCAGTTATGCGGGACAGGGGGATGCTTTCTTT. This sequence encodes CASSYAGQGDAFF.

The rearrangement links TRBV9 to TRBJ2-3; 11 bases are shared with TRBD2. This CDR3 has 18 amino acids. V was clipped by 3 bases and J by 6 bases; unmatched bases: 15. Germline loops: CDR1 SGDLS, CDR2 YYNGEE. For the CDR3, the DNA is TGTGCCAGCAGCGCCGGACCGACGCGACTAGCGGGGAGGGATACGCAGTATTTT. As protein: CASSAGPTRLAGRDTQYF.

The genes are TRBV30 and TRBJ2-4; 10 nucleotides agree with TRBD2. Germline V CDR1 and CDR2: GTSNPN, SVGIG (reference sequence). V was clipped by 3 bases and J by 9 bases; unmatched bases: 5. The CDR3 consists of 13 residues. CDR3 bases: TGTGCCTGGAGCGGGACTAGCGTTGGCATTCAGTACTTC. Its translation is CAWSGTSVGIQYF.

The CDR3 DNA sequence: TGTGCCAGCAGTCCCCCCTTTAGGGGTCAGCCCCAGCATTTT. Protein product: CASSPPFRGQPQHF. This chain joins TRBV19 and TRBJ1-5; a possible D gene is TRBD1 (5 bases). The ends were cut back, 9 bases at V and 6 bases at J, with 18 bases in the middle. The CDR3 runs to 14 residues. In germline, CDR1 is LNHDA, CDR2 SQIVND (reference sequence).

This clone is a singleton in its sample. The chain joins TRBV7-6 to TRBJ2-2; a weak D match, TRBD1 (6 bases). V was cut by 1 base and J by 2 bases, with 17 bases left in between. The CDR3 contains 18 residues. The V gene's germline CDR1 is SGHVS and CDR2 FNYEAQ. In nucleotides, the CDR3 is TGTGCCAGCAGCTTAGTCCCAGGGGCGCCTCTTAACACCGGGGAGCTGTTTTTT. Protein sequence: CASSLVPGAPLNTGELFF.

V gene TRBV2 combines with J gene TRBJ2-7, with D uncertain. Germline values: CDR1 SNHLY, CDR2 FYNNEI. V dropped 6 bases and J dropped 2 bases, with 5 bases sitting between them. CDR3 length: 11 amino acids. CDR3 coding DNA: TGTGCCAGCAGGGCAGCCTACGAGCAGTACTTC. Its protein product is CASRAAYEQYF.

The chain carries TRBV10-2 and TRBJ2-7; D is possibly TRBD1 (6 bases). This CDR3 has 13 amino acids. Trimming shortened V by 2 bases and J by 6 bases, and 11 bases separated the two germline ends. Germline V gene sequence: CDR1 WSHSY, CDR2 SAAADI. This chain's CDR3 is CASSETGSVEQYV. The CDR3 region has the DNA TGCGCCAGCAGTGAGACAGGGTCGGTCGAGCAGTACGTC.

The rearrangement uses TRBV7-2 and TRBJ1-4; D call uncertain. In germline, CDR1 is SGHTA, CDR2 FQGNSA. CDR3 size: 14 residues. The V gene lost 5 bases and the J gene lost 7 bases, with 14 bases spanning the gap. The CDR3 loop reads CASSPNPGPEKLFF. For the CDR3, the DNA is TGTGCCAGCAGCCCTAACCCGGGTCCTGAAAAACTGTTTTTT.

This chain joins TRBV18 and TRBJ2-1, with TRBD1 matching 7 bases. The length of the CDR3 is 14 residues. Germline V gene data show CDR1 as KGHSH and CDR2 as LQKENI. The V segment lost 3 bases and the J segment 10 bases; nucleotides outside the gene matches: 9. The CDR3, as DNA: TGTGCCAGCTCACCCTCTCAAACAGGGGTCGAGCAGTTCTTC. Encoded protein: CASSPSQTGVEQFF.

The chain carries TRBV27 and TRBJ1-2, with D unresolved. With 6 bases removed from V and 7 bases from J, the gap between germline ends came to 18 bases. The CDR3 is 14 amino acids. The germline V gene has CDR1 MNHEY and CDR2 SMNVEV (reference sequence). The CDR3 region has the DNA TGTGCCAGCAGGATAAGATATGGCAAAGTTGGCTACACCTTC. Translation: CASRIRYGKVGYTF.

This chain links TRBV11-2 with TRBJ2-7, with D perhaps matching TRBD1 (6 bases). The CDR3 runs to 16 residues. V gave up 1 base and J gave up 3 bases, with 16 bases separating them. Germline assignment: CDR1 SGHAT and CDR2 FQNNGV. For the CDR3, the DNA is TGTGCCAGCAGCTTAGTCTCCGGGACACCGAGCTACGAGCAGTACTTC. This codes for CASSLVSGTPSYEQYF. The full variable domain, rest sourced from reference TRBV11-2 and TRBJ2-7, is EAGVAQSPRYKIIEKRQSVAFWCNPISGHATLYWYQQILGQGPKLLIQFQNNGVVDDSQLPKDRFSAERLKGVDSTLKIQPAKLEDSAVYLCASSLVSGTPSYEQYFGPGTRLTVT.

About this clone itself: Mismatch with germline at one junction end may stem from a read error. V gene TRBV27 combines with J gene TRBJ2-7, with 10 bases that match TRBD2. Germline CDR1 reads MNHEY; CDR2 reads SMNVEV (reference sequence). CDR3 length: 14 amino acids. Here the CDR3 DNA reads TGTGCCAGCATCCCCCTTAGAAATAGCGGGAGGCGTCACTTC. Protein product: CASIPLRNSGRRHF.

This clone was seen only once. A read error may produce the germline difference seen at one junction end. The rearrangement joins TRBV2 to TRBJ1-1; tentative D call: TRBD1 (6 bases). The CDR3 runs 10 residues. The germline gives CDR1 SNHLY, CDR2 FYNNEI. CDR3 amino acids: CASGQTIPVF. The CDR3 coding sequence is TGTGCCAGCGGACAGACAATACCCGTCTTT.

The V and J genes are TRBV27 and TRBJ1-1; D gene ambiguous. Between the trimmed V and J ends, which lost 5 bases and 5 bases, there was a span of 18 bases. The CDR3 covers 15 residues. Germline CDR1 and CDR2: MNHEY and SMNVEV (reference sequence). CDR3 in DNA: TGTGCCAGCAGTCCGCTGGGCAGGCCCAAGACTGAAGCTTTCTTT. It translates to CASSPLGRPKTEAFF.

This clone was observed once. V and J are TRBV3-1 (or the pseudogene TRBV3-2) and TRBJ2-1; maybe TRBD2 (5 bases). Looked up from germline, CDR1 is LGHDT and CDR2 is YNNKEL (reference sequence). This CDR3 comprises 16 residues. Trimming took off 0 bases at V and 3 bases at J, with 12 bases between the two ends. The CDR3 sequence: CASSQDLTSYYNEQFF. The CDR3 bases are TGTGCCAGCAGCCAAGATTTAACTAGTTACTACAATGAGCAGTTCTTC.

The chain uses TRBV11-2 and TRBJ1-2, with a possible D match to TRBD1 (6 bases). V dropped 5 bases and J dropped 6 bases, with 22 bases sitting between them. The germline V gene encodes CDR1 SGHAT and CDR2 FQNNGV. The CDR3 sequence is 16 residues long. The CDR3 here is CASSLGARGYDDGYTF. CDR3 DNA sequence: TGTGCCAGCAGCCTTGGGGCCAGGGGCTACGATGATGGCTACACCTTC.

The chain joins TRBV19 to TRBJ1-2; weak D call: TRBD1 (6 bases). The CDR3 runs to 13 residues. Trimming cost V 5 bases and J 8 bases, with 15 bases left between them. Germline CDR1 reads LNHDA; CDR2 reads SQIVND (reference sequence). DNA of the CDR3: TGTGCCAGTAGTTCCAGGTCAGGGGCCGGCTACACCTTC. Amino acids: CASSSRSGAGYTF.

The chain combines TRBV14 with TRBJ2-1, with 9 bases aligning to TRBD2. Germline V gene sequence: CDR1 SGHDN, CDR2 FVKESK. This CDR3 is built from 16 residues. The V and J ends lost 4 bases and 10 bases, in that order; junction bases with no gene match: 14. This CDR3 is CASSLRGSGRQWEQFF. In DNA form, the CDR3 reads TGTGCCAGCAGCCTCCGTGGTAGCGGGAGACAATGGGAGCAGTTCTTC.

This clone was observed a single time. The rearrangement links TRBV13 to TRBJ2-1, with 10 bases fitting TRBD2. The CDR3 loop spans 16 amino acids. The V and J ends lost 4 bases and 0 bases, in that order; junction bases with no gene match: 3. Germline V gives CDR1 PRHDT, CDR2 FYEKMQ (reference sequence). The chain's CDR3 is CASSSRLAGSYNEQFF. The CDR3 DNA reads as TGTGCCAGCAGCTCCAGACTAGCGGGCTCCTACAATGAGCAGTTCTTC. The entire variable domain, with the rest obtained from reference TRBV13 and TRBJ2-1, is as follows: AAGVIQSPRHLIKEKRETATLKCYPIPRHDTVYWYQQGPGQDPQFLISFYEKMQSDKGSIPDRFSAQQFSDYHSELNMSSLELGDSALYFCASSSRLAGSYNEQFFGPGTRLTVL.

V and J are TRBV27 and TRBJ2-5; 10 nucleotides align to TRBD2. The CDR3 is 15 residues long. V shed 5 bases, J shed 1 base, and the junction held 4 bases outside the gene matches. Germline CDR1 is MNHEY and CDR2 is SMNVEV (reference sequence). The CDR3 DNA follows: TGTGCCAGCAGTAAGACTAGCGGGCTCCAAGAGACCCAGTACTTC. Amino acids: CASSKTSGLQETQYF.

The V and J genes are TRBV6-4 and TRBJ1-2; 7 bases line up with TRBD1. J lost 4 bases, V lost 5 bases, and 10 bases had no gene match. Germline lookup yields CDR1 MRHNA and CDR2 SNTAGT. CDR3 length: 15 amino acids. The CDR3 loop is CASSQEGGTAYGYTF. CDR3 DNA sequence: TGTGCCAGCAGTCAAGAAGGGGGGACAGCCTATGGCTACACCTTC.

The rearrangement uses TRBV3-1 (or the pseudogene TRBV3-2) and TRBJ2-1; 8 nucleotides line up with TRBD1. CDR3 length: 17 residues. The germline CDR1 and CDR2 sequences are LGHDT and YNNKEL (reference sequence). V gave up 4 bases and J gave up 0 bases; unmatched junction bases: 8. CDR3 DNA: TGTGCCAGCAGCCGCTTCAGGGGGCAGAGCTCCTACAATGAGCAGTTCTTC. This gives the protein CASSRFRGQSSYNEQFF.

V gene TRBV5-5 combines with J gene TRBJ2-7, with D tentatively TRBD2 (6 bases). Germline V gene data show CDR1 as SGHKS and CDR2 as YYEKEE (reference sequence). V shed 0 bases and J shed 6 bases, with 13 bases lying between them. CDR3 length equals 14 residues. The CDR3 loop is CASSLAVEGFEQYV. The CDR3 DNA reads as TGTGCCAGCAGCTTGGCCGTGGAGGGGTTCGAGCAGTACGTC.

V is TRBV14 and J is TRBJ2-7; D gene ambiguous. V lost 4 bases to trimming and J lost 4 bases, with 20 bases between them. The length of the CDR3 is 16 residues. Germline lookup yields CDR1 SGHDN and CDR2 FVKESK. Here the CDR3 reads CASSPRFSGVYYEQYV. The CDR3 DNA is TGTGCCAGCAGCCCTCGATTTTCGGGTGTATATTACGAGCAGTACGTC.

The chain is built from TRBV9 and TRBJ2-7, with D possibly being TRBD1 (6 bases). V was pared by 3 bases and J by 2 bases, with 15 bases between. Germline lookup yields CDR1 SGDLS and CDR2 YYNGEE. The CDR3 length is 15 residues. CDR3 loop: CASSGGLDRTYEQYF. CDR3 DNA: TGTGCCAGCAGCGGAGGCCTGGACAGAACCTACGAGCAGTACTTC.